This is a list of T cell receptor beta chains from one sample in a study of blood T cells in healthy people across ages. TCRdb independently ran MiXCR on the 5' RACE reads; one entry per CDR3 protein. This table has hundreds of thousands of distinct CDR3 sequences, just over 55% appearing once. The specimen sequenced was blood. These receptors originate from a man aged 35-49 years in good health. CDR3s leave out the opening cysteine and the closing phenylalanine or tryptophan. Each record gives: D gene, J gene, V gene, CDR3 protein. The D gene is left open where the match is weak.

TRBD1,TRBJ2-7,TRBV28,ASSVDRRSCEQY
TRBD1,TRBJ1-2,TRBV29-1,SAEVRQGITGYT
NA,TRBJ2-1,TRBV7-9,ASKPGRHEQF
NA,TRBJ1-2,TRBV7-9,ASSLGSGNGYT
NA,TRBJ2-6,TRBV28,ASSVTGKIVSGANVLT
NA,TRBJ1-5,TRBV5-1,ASSLVPAQRSPFPDQPQH
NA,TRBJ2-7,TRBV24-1,ATSDPRQATYEQY
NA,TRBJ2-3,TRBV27,ASSLLPRTSGPDTQY
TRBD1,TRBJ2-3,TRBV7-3,ASSLTPGQGADTQY
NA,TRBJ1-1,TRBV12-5,ASGPGSDIEAF
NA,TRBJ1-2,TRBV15,ATSRAGWGYT
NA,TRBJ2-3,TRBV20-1,SWGVGNSDTDTQY
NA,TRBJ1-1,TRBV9,ASSVAQGLVNTEAF
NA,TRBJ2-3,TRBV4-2,ASSHMVGGQDTQY
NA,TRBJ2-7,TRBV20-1,SAGAGARYEQY
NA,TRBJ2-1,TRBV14,ASSPGAYNEQF
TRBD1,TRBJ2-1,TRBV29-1,SAGTGGNEQF
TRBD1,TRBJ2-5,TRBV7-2,ASTLRFDRGRETQY
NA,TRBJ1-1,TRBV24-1,ATSDWASMNTEAF
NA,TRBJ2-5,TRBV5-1,ASSLSGLDETQY
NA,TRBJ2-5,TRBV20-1,SVPDIPKTQY
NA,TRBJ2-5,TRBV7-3,ASSFNRGWFKSSETQY
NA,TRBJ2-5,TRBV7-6,ASSRGPPRETQY
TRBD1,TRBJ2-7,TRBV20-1,SASPGQEEQY
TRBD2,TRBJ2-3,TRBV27,ASSLRGEADTQY
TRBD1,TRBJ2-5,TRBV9,ASSPMGQNQETQY
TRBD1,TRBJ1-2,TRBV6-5,AGSPDRVRGYT
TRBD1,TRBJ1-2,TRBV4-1,ASSQLPGQGEVRYGYT
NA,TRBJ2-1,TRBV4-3,ASSQEQYGYEQF